Listed here are 8 T cell receptor beta chains from one sample, sequenced in a study of blood T cell repertoires in COVID-19. The method was immunoSEQ multiplex PCR; TCRdb's version includes in-frame clones alone and lacks a portion of them. The sample lists about 130,000 clones, around 85% occurring once. Sequencing was carried out using peripheral blood. Every receptor here comes from a man aged 25 to 40 with COVID-19, enrolled during active disease.

CDR3 amino acids: CASSIARDTEAFF. Here the CDR3 DNA reads TGTGCCAGTAGTATAGCGAGGGACACTGAAGCTTTCTTT. The chain uses TRBV19 and TRBJ1-1; unclear D gene. Trimming took 1 base from V and 3 from J, leaving 6 bases between them. The V gene's germline CDR1 is LNHDA and CDR2 SQIVND (reference sequence). This CDR3 comprises 13 residues.

This clone turned up a few times. The chain links TRBV4-1 to TRBJ1-2; D is ambiguous. V lost 4 bases, J lost 1 base, and 10 bases lay in between. The CDR3 is 14 amino acids. Germline CDR1 is MGHRA and CDR2 is YSYEKL. The CDR3 DNA reads as TGCGCCAGCAGCCCACAGTCCCTTAACTATGGCTACACCTTC. Its translation: CASSPQSLNYGYTF.

This rearrangement joins TRBV20-1 to TRBJ2-3; D uncertain. The CDR3 loop spans 11 amino acids. Germline CDR1 is DFQATT and CDR2 is SNEGSKA (reference sequence). The CDR3 DNA sequence: TGCACCGTTGCGGTAGCAGATACGCAGTATTTT. Translation gives CTVAVADTQYF.

In its sample, this clone was seen a few times. The chain carries TRBV19 and TRBJ2-7, with 10 nucleotides matching TRBD2. Trimming took 10 bases from V and 3 from J; bases not matched to a gene: 9. Per germline, CDR1 LNHDA and CDR2 SQIVND (reference sequence). CDR3 length: 14 amino acids. This chain's CDR3 is CATASGSTFYEQYF. The CDR3 nucleotides are TGTGCCACCGCTAGCGGGAGTACGTTCTACGAGCAGTACTTC.

V is TRBV11-1 and J is TRBJ2-5; TRBD1 matches at 8 bases. Trimming took 0 bases from V and 2 from J; bases not matched to a gene: 5. Germline-derived CDR1 and CDR2 are SGHAT and FQDESV (reference sequence). CDR3 size: 16 residues. The CDR3 loop is CASSLADRVLQETQYF. The CDR3 nucleotides read TGTGCCAGCAGCTTAGCGGACAGGGTATTACAAGAGACCCAGTACTTC.

V usage is TRBV6-5 and J usage is TRBJ2-1; D not resolved. V dropped 6 bases and J dropped 0 bases, with 12 bases sitting between them. CDR3 length: 15 residues. In germline, CDR1 is MNHEY, CDR2 SVGAGI. CDR3 loop: CASRPSEVSYNEQFF. As DNA, the CDR3 is TGTGCCAGCAGACCAAGCGAAGTCTCCTACAATGAGCAGTTCTTC.

This clone was observed once. The chain employs TRBV18 and TRBJ1-2; D unresolved. Trimming cost V 6 bases and J 7 bases, with 15 bases left between them. The CDR3 has 13 amino acids. CDR1 is KGHSH, CDR2 LQKENI, per germline. CDR3: CASSPLRAGGYTF. For the CDR3, the DNA is TGTGCCAGCTCCCCCCTAAGGGCGGGTGGCTACACCTTC.

The CDR3 sequence: CASGDGTGITEAFF. The CDR3 DNA reads as TGTGCCAGCGGGGATGGGACAGGGATCACTGAAGCTTTCTTT. V and J are TRBV6-5 and TRBJ1-1; TRBD1 aligns across 9 bases. The CDR3 has 14 amino acids. Germline CDR1 is MNHEY and CDR2 is SVGAGI. The V segment lost 8 bases and the J segment 4 bases; nucleotides outside the gene matches: 8.